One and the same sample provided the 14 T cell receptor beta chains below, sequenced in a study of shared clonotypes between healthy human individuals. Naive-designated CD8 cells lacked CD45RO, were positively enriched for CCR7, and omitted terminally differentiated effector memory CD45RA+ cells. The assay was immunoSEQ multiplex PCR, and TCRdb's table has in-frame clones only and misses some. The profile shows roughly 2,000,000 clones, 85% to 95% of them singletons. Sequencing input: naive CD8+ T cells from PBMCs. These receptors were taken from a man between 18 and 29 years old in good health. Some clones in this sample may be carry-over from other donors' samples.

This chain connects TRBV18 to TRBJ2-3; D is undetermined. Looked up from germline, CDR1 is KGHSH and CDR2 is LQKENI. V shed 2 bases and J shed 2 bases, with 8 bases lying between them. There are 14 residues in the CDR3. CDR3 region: CASSPRETTDTQYF. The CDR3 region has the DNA TGTGCCAGCTCACCAAGGGAAACCACAGATACGCAGTATTTT. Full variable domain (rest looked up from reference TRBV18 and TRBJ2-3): NAGVMQNPRHLVRRRGQEARLRCSPMKGHSHVYWYRQLPEEGLKFMVYLQKENIIDESGMPKERFSAEFPKEGPSILRIQQVVRGDSAAYFCASSPRETTDTQYFGPGTRLTVL.

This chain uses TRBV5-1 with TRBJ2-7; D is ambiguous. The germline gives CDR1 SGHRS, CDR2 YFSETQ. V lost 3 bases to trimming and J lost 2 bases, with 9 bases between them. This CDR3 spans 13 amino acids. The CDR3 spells CASSSVETYEQYF. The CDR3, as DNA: TGCGCCAGCAGCTCCGTGGAAACCTACGAGCAGTACTTC.

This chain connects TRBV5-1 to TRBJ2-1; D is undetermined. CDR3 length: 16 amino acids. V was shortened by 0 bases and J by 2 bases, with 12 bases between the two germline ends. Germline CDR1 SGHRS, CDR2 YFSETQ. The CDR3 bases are TGCGCCAGCAGCTTGGGCGTCCCCCATGCCTACAATGAGCAGTTCTTC. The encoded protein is CASSLGVPHAYNEQFF.

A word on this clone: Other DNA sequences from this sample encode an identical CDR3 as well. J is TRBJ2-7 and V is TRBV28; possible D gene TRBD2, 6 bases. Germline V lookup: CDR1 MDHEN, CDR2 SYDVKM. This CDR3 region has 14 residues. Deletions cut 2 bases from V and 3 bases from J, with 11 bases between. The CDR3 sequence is CASSLRGRIYEQYF. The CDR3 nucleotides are TGTGCCAGCAGTTTACGAGGGAGGATCTACGAGCAGTACTTC.

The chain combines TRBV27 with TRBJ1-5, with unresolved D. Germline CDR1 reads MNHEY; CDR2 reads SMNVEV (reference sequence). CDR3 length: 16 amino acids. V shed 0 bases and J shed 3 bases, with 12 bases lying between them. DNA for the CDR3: TGTGCCAGCAGTTTATCGGTCGGGGAATACAATCAGCCCCAGCATTTT. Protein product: CASSLSVGEYNQPQHF.

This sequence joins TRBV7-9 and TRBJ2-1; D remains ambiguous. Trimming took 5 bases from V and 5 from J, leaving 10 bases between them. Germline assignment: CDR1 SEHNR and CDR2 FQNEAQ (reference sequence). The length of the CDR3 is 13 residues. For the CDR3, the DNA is TGTGCCAGCAGCGGTGGTGGCCACAATGAGCAGTTCTTC. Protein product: CASSGGGHNEQFF.

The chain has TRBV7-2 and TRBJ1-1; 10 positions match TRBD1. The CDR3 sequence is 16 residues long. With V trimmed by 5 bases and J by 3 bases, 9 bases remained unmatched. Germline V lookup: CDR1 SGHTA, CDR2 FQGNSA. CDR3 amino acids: CASSPRTGGWDTEAFF. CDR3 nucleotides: TGTGCCAGCAGCCCGAGGACAGGGGGTTGGGACACTGAAGCTTTCTTT.

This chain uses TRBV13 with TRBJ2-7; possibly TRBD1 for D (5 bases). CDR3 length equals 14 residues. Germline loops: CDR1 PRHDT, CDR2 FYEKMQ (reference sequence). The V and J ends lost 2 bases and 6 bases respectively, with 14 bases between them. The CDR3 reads CASSLFTQGSEQYF. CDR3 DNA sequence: TGTGCCAGCAGCTTATTTACTCAGGGTTCCGAGCAGTACTTC.

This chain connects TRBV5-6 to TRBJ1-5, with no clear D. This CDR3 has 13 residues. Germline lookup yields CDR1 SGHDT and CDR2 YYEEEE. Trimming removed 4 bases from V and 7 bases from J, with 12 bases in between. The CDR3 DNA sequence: TGTGCCAGCAGCCAAGAGGGTGACCAGCCCCAGCATTTT. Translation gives CASSQEGDQPQHF.

CDR3 loop: CASSYGQGFSYEQYF. In DNA form, the CDR3 reads TGTGCCAGCAGTTACGGGCAGGGGTTCTCCTACGAGCAGTACTTC. The chain combines TRBV6-5 with TRBJ2-7, with a weak D call TRBD1 (6 bases). The CDR3 contains 15 residues. V was trimmed by 2 bases and J by 0 bases, leaving 11 bases between them. The germline V gene encodes CDR1 MNHEY and CDR2 SVGAGI.

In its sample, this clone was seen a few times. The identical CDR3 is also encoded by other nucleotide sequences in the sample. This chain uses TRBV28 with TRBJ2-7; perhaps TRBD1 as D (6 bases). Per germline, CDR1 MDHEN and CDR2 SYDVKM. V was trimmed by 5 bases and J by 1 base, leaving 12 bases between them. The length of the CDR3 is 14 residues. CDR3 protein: CASSHRDTSYEQYF. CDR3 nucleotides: TGTGCCAGCAGTCACCGGGACACATCCTACGAGCAGTACTTC.

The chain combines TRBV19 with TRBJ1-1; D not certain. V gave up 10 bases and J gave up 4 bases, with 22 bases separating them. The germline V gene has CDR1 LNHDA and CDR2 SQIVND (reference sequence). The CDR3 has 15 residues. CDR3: CATLPSTLGSTEAFF. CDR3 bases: TGTGCCACCCTACCTTCTACCTTAGGTAGCACTGAAGCTTTCTTT.

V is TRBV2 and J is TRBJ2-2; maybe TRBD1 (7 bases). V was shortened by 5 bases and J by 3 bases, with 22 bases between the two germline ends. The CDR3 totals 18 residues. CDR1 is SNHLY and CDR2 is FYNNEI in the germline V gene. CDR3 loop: CASSITGGGATYTGELFF. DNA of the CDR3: TGTGCCAGCAGTATTACAGGAGGGGGCGCGACGTACACCGGGGAGCTGTTTTTT.

DNA for the CDR3: TGTGCCACCCAGGACTCGGGGGGTATCGAGCAGTACTTC. Protein sequence: CATQDSGGIEQYF. The chain combines TRBV19 with TRBJ2-7; 7 nucleotides align to TRBD2. The CDR3 length is 13 residues. The ends lost 10 bases at V and 6 bases at J; junction bases unmatched: 12. Per the germline V gene, CDR1 is LNHDA and CDR2 is SQIVND (reference sequence).